These T cell receptor beta chains were read from a single sample in a study of blood T cell repertoires in COVID-19. Here immunoSEQ multiplex PCR was the method, and the copy in TCRdb shows in-frame clones only, minus some. The sample has some 110,000 clones; more than 75% are singletons. Sequenced sample: peripheral blood. The source of these receptors is a man in his forties or fifties with acute or convalescent COVID-19. CDR3s include the opening cysteine and the closing phenylalanine or tryptophan. Fields, in order: J gene, V gene, D gene, clone size, CDR3 DNA, CDR3 protein. A D gene is named only where the DNA matches it firmly. Clone size is given for some rows only: seen once, a few or many times, or a class if the clone is expanded.

TRBJ1-6	TRBV19	TRBD1	.	TGTGCCAGTAGCCTAGGACAGGAGAATTCACCCCTCCACTTT	CASSLGQENSPLHF
TRBJ2-1	TRBV19	.	.	TGTGCCAGTAGTGCTAGCCCCAGATTGGGGGAGCAGTTCTTC	CASSASPRLGEQFF
TRBJ1-2	TRBV7-9	.	.	TGTGCCAGCAGCTTAGAGCGGGACATATACTATGGCTACACCTTC	CASSLERDIYYGYTF
TRBJ2-5	TRBV7-2	.	.	TGTGCCAGCAGCTTATACGCGGGGGCACAAGAGACCCAGTACTTC	CASSLYAGAQETQYF
TRBJ1-2	TRBV7-2	TRBD1	.	TGTGCCAGCAGCCCCAGGACAGGCTCCTATGGCTACACCTTC	CASSPRTGSYGYTF
TRBJ2-3	TRBV10-1	TRBD2	.	TGCGCCAGCAGTGGGACTAGCGGGGGTACAGATACGCAGTATTTT	CASSGTSGGTDTQYF
TRBJ2-1	TRBV19	.	once	TGTGCCAGTACGAGCAGGGCCTACAATGAGCAGTTCTTC	CASTSRAYNEQFF
TRBJ2-7	TRBV14	.	.	TGTGCCAGCAGCCAAGACGGGAGATTCCCCTACGAGCAGTACTTC	CASSQDGRFPYEQYF
TRBJ1-6	TRBV19	.	.	TGTGCCAGTAGGAGACAGGATAATTCACCCCTCCACTTT	CASRRQDNSPLHF
TRBJ2-7	TRBV18	TRBD1	.	TGTGCCAGCTCCCCCGGGACAGGGCACTACGAGCAGTACTTC	CASSPGTGHYEQYF
TRBJ1-5	TRBV19	.	.	TGTGCCAGTAGTATAGAGTGGGGCAGAGGCAATCAGCCCCAGCATTTT	CASSIEWGRGNQPQHF
TRBJ1-2	TRBV6-5	.	.	TGTGCCAGCATCACCCGGGGGGGCCGTAGGGTTGGCTACACCTTC	CASITRGGRRVGYTF
TRBJ2-5	TRBV27	.	.	TGTGCCAGCAGTTTAGCCGGGAGACAAGAGACCCAGTACTTC	CASSLAGRQETQYF
TRBJ2-1	TRBV3-1/TRBV3-2	TRBD2	.	TGTGCCAGCAGCCCCGGACTAGCGGGAGATGCATCCTACAATGAGCAGTTCTTC	CASSPGLAGDASYNEQFF
TRBJ1-6	TRBV30	.	.	TGTGCCTGGATCCAGACCGGGACCTATAATTCACCCCTCCACTTT	CAWIQTGTYNSPLHF
TRBJ1-1	TRBV6-4	.	.	TGTGCCAGCAGTCATCGAGTTAACACTGAAGCTTTCTTT	CASSHRVNTEAFF
TRBJ1-2	TRBV9	TRBD1	.	TGTGCCAGCAGCCTCCGGACAGGGACATATGGCTACACCTTC	CASSLRTGTYGYTF
TRBJ1-2	TRBV5-1	TRBD1	once	TGCGCCAGCAGCTTGACAGGGGCGGCTAACTATGGCTACACCTTC	CASSLTGAANYGYTF
TRBJ1-5	TRBV6-2/TRBV6-3	TRBD1	.	TGTGCCAGCAGCCCGGACAGGTTAAATCAGCCCCAGCATTTT	CASSPDRLNQPQHF
TRBJ2-5	TRBV6-5	TRBD2	.	TGTGCCAGCAGTACGGGAGGGAAGGAGACCCAGTACTTC	CASSTGGKETQYF
TRBJ1-6	TRBV19	TRBD1	.	TGTGCCAGTAGCCTTTGGGGGACAGGGTCTAATCAGTCACCCCTCCACTTT	CASSLWGTGSNQSPLHF
TRBJ2-1	TRBV27	.	.	TGTGCCAGCAGGCGGGCGGCGGCTGGGACTTTAAACTACAATGAGCAGTTCTTC	CASRRAAAGTLNYNEQFF
TRBJ2-6	TRBV19	.	once	TGTGCCAGTAGGCCCGGCTCTGGGGCCAACGTCCTGACTTTC	CASRPGSGANVLTF
TRBJ1-2	TRBV6-2/TRBV6-3	TRBD1	.	TGTGCCAGCAGTACAAGGGACAGGAGAAGGGGCTACACCTTC	CASSTRDRRRGYTF
TRBJ1-2	TRBV7-2	.	.	TGTGCCAGCAGCTTAGGTGGGGGGGGCCTCTATGGCTACACCTTC	CASSLGGGGLYGYTF
TRBJ1-1	TRBV4-2	.	few	TGTGCCAGCAGCGGAACCCCCGAGGACACTGAAGCTTTCTTT	CASSGTPEDTEAFF
TRBJ2-5	TRBV11-2	.	.	TGTGCCAGCAGCCCCTCGATACAGGGGGGGACGACCCAGTACTTC	CASSPSIQGGTTQYF
TRBJ2-3	TRBV6-5	.	.	TGTGCCAGCAGTTACATAGGGGGCACAGATACGCAGTATTTT	CASSYIGGTDTQYF
TRBJ2-7	TRBV5-5	TRBD1	.	TGTGCCAGCAGCTTGAGTACAGGGGATAACTACGAGCAGTACTTC	CASSLSTGDNYEQYF
TRBJ2-1	TRBV7-9	TRBD2	.	TGTGCCAGCAGCCGTCCCGGACTAGCGGGGAATGAGCAGTTCTTC	CASSRPGLAGNEQFF
TRBJ2-4	TRBV6-2/TRBV6-3	.	.	TGTGCCAGCAGCTTGCCAGGCATTCAGTACTTC	CASSLPGIQYF
TRBJ2-1	TRBV5-6	TRBD2	.	TGTGCCAGCAGCTTGGCCTGGACTAGCGGGACCAATGAGCAGTTCTTC	CASSLAWTSGTNEQFF
TRBJ2-1	TRBV7-9	TRBD2	.	TGTGCCAGCAGCACGCCGGGACTAGCGGAGGAGACCTACAATGAGCAGTTCTTC	CASSTPGLAEETYNEQFF
TRBJ2-1	TRBV4-1	.	.	TGCGCCAGCAGCCAATATCACCAGGATTATAATAATGAGCAGTTCTTC	CASSQYHQDYNNEQFF
TRBJ2-1	TRBV29-1	TRBD1	.	TGCAGCGCCGGACAGGGGGTTGTTAATGAGCAGTTCTTC	CSAGQGVVNEQFF
TRBJ1-5	TRBV2	.	.	TGTGCCAGCACCCTCGGATGGGGGGGAGGAGGGCAGCCCCAGCATTTT	CASTLGWGGGGQPQHF
TRBJ2-3	TRBV5-5	TRBD1	.	TGTGCCAGCCACCTGACGGGACAGACTAGCACAGATACGCAGTATTTT	CASHLTGQTSTDTQYF